This TCR beta chain was obtained from a study of Tregs in tolerant kidney transplant recipients. Overall study context: CD4+CD25+CD127- cells came from approximately 3-day belatacept mixed lymphocyte reactions, some with roughly 5-day graft donor restimulation. Sorting used antibodies to exclude donor cells. Study-wide points: Few patients were studied, so findings need validation in larger groups.

The germline CDR1 and CDR2 sequences are SGHKS and YYEKEE (reference sequence). The V end was cut by 0 bases, the J end by 6 bases, with 7 bases between. This CDR3 is built from 13 residues. Generated by immunoSEQ multiplex PCR, the TCRdb table keeps only in-frame clones and is missing some. The repertoire holds about 44,000 clones, with around 95% as singletons. Concerning this clone itself: The antigen is not known.

This chain links TRBV5-5 with TRBJ1-5, with D perhaps TRBD1 (5 bases). The sample was Tregs from blood cultured with allogeneic cells. This TCR derives from a human donor in good health. The CDR3 here is CASSLAGGQPQHF. The CDR3 DNA reads as TGTGCCAGCAGCTTGGCGGGGGGTCAGCCCCAGCATTTT.